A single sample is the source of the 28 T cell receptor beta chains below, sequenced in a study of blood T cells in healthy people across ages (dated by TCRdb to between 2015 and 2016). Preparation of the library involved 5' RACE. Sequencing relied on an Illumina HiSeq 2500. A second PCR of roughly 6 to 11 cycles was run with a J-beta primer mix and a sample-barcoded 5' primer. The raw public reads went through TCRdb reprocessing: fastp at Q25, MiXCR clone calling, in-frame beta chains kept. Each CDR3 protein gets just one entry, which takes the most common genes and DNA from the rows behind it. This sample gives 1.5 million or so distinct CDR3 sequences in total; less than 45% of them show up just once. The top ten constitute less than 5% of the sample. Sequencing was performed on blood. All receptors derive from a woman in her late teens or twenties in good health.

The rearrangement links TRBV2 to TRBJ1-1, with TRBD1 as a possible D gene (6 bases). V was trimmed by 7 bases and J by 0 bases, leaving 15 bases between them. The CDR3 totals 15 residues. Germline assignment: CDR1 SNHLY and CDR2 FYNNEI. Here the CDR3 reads CASTYSGVVNTEAFF. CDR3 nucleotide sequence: TGTGCCAGCACCTACTCAGGGGTTGTGAACACTGAAGCTTTCTTT.

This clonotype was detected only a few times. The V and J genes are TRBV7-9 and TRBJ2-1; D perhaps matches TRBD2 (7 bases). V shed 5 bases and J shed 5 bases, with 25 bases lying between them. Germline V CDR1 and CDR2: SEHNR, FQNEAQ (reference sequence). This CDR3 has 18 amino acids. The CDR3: CASSPPLMAGATHNEQFF. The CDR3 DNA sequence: TGTGCCAGCAGCCCCCCGTTGATGGCGGGGGCCACCCACAATGAGCAGTTCTTC. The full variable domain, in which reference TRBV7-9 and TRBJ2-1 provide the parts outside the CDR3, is DTGVSQNPRHKITKRGQNVTFRCDPISEHNRLYWYRQTLGQGPEFLTYFQNEAQLEKSRLLSDRFSAERPKGSFSTLEIQRTEQGDSAMYLCASSPPLMAGATHNEQFFGPGTRLTVL.

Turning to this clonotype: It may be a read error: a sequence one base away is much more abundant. CDR3 sequence (DNA): TGCAGGGTTGAGGACGAGGGATACGAGCAGTACTTC. This codes for CRVEDEGYEQYF. The chain carries TRBV29-1 and TRBJ2-7, with D perhaps matching TRBD2 (5 bases). Germline CDR1 and CDR2: SQVTM and ANQGSEA. The CDR3 loop spans 12 amino acids.

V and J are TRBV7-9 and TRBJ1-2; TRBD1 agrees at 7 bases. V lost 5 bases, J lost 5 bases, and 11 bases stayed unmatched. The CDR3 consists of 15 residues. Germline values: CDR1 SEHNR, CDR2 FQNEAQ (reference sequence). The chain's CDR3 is CASSISDRVFYGYTF. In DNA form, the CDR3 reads TGTGCCAGCAGCATTTCCGACAGGGTTTTTTATGGCTACACCTTC.

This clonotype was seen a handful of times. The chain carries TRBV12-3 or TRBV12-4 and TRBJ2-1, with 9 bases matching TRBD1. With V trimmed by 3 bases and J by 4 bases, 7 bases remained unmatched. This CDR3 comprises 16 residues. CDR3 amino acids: CASSFGTGLGYNEQFF. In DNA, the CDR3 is TGTGCCAGCAGTTTTGGGACAGGGCTAGGGTACAATGAGCAGTTCTTC.

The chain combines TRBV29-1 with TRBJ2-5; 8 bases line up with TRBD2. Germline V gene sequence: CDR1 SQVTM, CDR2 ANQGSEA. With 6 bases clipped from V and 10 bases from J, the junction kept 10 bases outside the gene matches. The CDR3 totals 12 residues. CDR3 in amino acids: CSVRTSRGLQYF. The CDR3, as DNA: TGCAGCGTGCGGACTAGCAGGGGCCTCCAGTACTTC. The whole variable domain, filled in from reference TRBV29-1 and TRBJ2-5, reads SAVISQKPSRDICQRGTSLTIQCQVDSQVTMMFWYRQQPGQSLTLIATANQGSEATYESGFVIDKFPISRPNLTFSTLTVSNMSPEDSSIYLCSVRTSRGLQYFGPGTRLLVL.

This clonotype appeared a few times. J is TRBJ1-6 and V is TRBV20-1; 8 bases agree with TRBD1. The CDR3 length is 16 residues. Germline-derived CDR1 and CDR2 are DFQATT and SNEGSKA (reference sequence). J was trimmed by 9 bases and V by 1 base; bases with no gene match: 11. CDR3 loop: CSARVPPPGGVSPLHF. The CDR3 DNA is TGCAGTGCTAGAGTCCCCCCCCCAGGGGGCGTTTCACCCCTCCACTTT.

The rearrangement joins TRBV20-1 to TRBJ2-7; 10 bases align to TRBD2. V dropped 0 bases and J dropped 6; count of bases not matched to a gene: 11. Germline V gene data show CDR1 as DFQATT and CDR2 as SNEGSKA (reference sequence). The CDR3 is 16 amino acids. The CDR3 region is CSARDPSGGAGREQYF. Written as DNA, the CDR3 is TGCAGTGCTAGAGACCCAAGCGGGGGGGCCGGACGCGAGCAGTACTTC.

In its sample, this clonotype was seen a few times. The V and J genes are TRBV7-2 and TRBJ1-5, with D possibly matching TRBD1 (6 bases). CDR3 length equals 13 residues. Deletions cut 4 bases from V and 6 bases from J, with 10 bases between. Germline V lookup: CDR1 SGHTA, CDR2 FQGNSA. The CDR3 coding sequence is TGTGCCAGCAGCTCCACAGGGACTCAGCCCCAGCATTTT. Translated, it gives CASSSTGTQPQHF.

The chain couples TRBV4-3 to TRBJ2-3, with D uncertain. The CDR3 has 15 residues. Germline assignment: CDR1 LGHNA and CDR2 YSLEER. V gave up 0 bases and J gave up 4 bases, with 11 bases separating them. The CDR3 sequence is CASSQDHPSPDTQYF. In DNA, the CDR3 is TGCGCCAGCAGCCAAGACCACCCGTCCCCAGATACGCAGTATTTT.

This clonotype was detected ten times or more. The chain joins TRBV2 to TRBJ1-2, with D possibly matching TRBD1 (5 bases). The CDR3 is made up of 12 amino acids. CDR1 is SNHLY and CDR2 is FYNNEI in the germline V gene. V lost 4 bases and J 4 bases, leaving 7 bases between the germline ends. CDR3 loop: CASSGDVYGYTF. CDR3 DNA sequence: TGTGCCAGCAGTGGGGACGTCTATGGCTACACCTTC. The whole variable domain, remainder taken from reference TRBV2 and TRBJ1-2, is EPEVTQTPSHQVTQMGQEVILRCVPISNHLYFYWYRQILGQKVEFLVSFYNNEISEKSEIFDDQFSVERPDGSNFTLKIRSTKLEDSAMYFCASSGDVYGYTFGSGTRLTVV.

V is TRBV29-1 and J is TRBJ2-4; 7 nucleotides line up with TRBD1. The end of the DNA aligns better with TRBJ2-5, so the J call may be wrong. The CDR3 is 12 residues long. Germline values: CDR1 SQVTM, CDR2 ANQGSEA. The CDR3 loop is CSVGTAGETQYF. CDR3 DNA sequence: TGCAGCGTAGGGACAGCCGGGGAGACCCAGTACTTC.

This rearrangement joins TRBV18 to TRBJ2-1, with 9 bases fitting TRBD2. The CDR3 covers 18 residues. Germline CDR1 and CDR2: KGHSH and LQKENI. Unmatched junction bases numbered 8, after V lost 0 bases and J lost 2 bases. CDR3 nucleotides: TGTGCCAGCTCACCACCGGTCGGAGTAGCGGGGGCCTACAATGAGCAGTTCTTC. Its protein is CASSPPVGVAGAYNEQFF.

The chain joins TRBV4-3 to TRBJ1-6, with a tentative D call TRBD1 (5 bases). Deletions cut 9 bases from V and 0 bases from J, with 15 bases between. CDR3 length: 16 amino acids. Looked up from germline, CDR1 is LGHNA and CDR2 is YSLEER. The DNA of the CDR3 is TGCGCCAGTGCGGACATTTTGAGCTCCTATAATTCACCCCTCCACTTT. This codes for CASADILSSYNSPLHF.

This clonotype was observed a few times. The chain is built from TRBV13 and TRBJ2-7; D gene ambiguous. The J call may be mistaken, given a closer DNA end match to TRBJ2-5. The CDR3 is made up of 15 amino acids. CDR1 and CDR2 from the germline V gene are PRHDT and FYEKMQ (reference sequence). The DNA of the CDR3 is TGTGCCAGCAGCTCAGGTGCCTTGCTAGGAGAGACCCAGTACTTC. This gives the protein CASSSGALLGETQYF.

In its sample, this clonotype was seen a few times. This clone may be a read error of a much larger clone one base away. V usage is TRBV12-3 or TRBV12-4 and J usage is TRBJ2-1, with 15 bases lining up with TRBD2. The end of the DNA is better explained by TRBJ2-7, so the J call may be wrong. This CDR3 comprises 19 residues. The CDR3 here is CASSRRGTSGGSSYNEQYF. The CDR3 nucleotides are TGTGCCAGCAGTCGCCGGGGGACTAGCGGGGGGAGCTCCTACAATGAGCAGTACTTC.

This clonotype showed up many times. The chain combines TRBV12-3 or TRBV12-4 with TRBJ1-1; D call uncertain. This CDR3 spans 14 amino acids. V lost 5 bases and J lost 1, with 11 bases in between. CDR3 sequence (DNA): TGTGCCAGCAGTCCTCGGGGAGGGAACACTGAAGCTTTCTTT. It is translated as CASSPRGGNTEAFF.

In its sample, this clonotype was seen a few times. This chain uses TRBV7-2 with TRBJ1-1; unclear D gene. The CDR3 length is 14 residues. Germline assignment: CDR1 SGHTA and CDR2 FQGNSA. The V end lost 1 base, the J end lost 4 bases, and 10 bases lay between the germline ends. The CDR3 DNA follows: TGTGCCAGCAGCTTAGTGTCCACCCTCACTGAAGCTTTCTTT. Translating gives CASSLVSTLTEAFF.

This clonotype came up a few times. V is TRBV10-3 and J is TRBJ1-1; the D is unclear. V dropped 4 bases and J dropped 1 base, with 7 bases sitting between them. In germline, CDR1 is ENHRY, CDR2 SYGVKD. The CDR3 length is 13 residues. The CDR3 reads CAISVSGNTEAFF. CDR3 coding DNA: TGTGCCATCAGTGTGAGCGGGAACACTGAAGCTTTCTTT.

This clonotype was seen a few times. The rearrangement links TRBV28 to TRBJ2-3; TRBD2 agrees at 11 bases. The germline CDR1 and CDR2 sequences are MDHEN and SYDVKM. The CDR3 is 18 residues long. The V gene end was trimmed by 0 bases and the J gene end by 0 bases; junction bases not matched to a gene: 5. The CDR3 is CASSLWVAGGSSTDTQYF. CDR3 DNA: TGTGCCAGCAGTTTATGGGTAGCGGGAGGGTCTAGCACAGATACGCAGTATTTT.

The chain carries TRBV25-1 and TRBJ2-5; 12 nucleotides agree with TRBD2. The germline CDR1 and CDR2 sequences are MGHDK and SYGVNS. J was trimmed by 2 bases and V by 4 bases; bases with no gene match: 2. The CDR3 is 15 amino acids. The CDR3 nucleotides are TGTGCCAGCAGTGTTGGACTAGCGGGACAAGAGACCCAGTACTTC. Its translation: CASSVGLAGQETQYF.

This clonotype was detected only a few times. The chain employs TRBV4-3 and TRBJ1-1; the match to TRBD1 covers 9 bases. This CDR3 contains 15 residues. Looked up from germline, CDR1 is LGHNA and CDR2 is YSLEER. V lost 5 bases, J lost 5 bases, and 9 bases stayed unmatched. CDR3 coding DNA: TGCGCCAGCAGCTCGCAAGGACAGGGGAAGACTGAAGCTTTCTTT. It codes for CASSSQGQGKTEAFF.

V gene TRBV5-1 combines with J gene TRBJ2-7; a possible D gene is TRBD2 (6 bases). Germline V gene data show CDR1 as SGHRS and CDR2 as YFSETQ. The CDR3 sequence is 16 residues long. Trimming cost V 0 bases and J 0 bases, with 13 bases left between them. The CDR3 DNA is TGCGCCAGCAGCTTGGGAGGCTGGACTACCTCCTACGAGCAGTACTTC. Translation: CASSLGGWTTSYEQYF. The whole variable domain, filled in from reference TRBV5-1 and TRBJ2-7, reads KAGVTQTPRYLIKTRGQQVTLSCSPISGHRSVSWYQQTPGQGLQFLFEYFSETQRNKGNFPGRFSGRQFSNSRSEMNVSTLELGDSALYLCASSLGGWTTSYEQYFGPGTRLTVT.

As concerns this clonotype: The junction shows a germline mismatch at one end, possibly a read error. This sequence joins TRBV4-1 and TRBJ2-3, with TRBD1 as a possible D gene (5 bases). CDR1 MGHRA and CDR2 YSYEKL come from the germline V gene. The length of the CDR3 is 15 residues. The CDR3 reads CANSQDLTVTDTQYF. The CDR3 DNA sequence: TGCGCCAACAGCCAAGATCTGACAGTCACAGATACGCAGTATTTT.

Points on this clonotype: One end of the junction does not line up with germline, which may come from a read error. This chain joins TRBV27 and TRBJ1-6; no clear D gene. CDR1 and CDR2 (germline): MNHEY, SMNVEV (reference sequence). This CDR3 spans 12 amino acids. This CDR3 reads CASSYANSPFHF. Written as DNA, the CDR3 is TGTGCCAGCAGCTACGCTAATTCACCCTTCCACTTT.

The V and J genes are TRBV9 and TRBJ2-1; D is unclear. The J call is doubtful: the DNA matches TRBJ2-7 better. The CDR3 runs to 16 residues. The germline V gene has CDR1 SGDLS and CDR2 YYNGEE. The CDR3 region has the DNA TGTGCCAGCAGCACAGTGGGCAGCTTCTCCTACAATGAGCAGTACTTC. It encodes CASSTVGSFSYNEQYF.

The CDR3 loop is CASSLIGTGDGYTF. For the CDR3, the DNA is TGTGCCAGCAGTTTAATAGGGACAGGGGACGGCTACACCTTC. The J gene is TRBJ1-2, the V gene TRBV27; 10 bases agree with TRBD1. V gave up 2 bases and J gave up 8 bases; unmatched junction bases: 5. This CDR3 is 14 amino acids long. The germline gives CDR1 MNHEY, CDR2 SMNVEV (reference sequence).

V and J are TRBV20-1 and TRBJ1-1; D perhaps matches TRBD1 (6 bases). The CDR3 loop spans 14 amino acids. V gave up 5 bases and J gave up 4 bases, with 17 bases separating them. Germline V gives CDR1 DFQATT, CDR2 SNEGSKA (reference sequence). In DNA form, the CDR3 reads TGCAGTGCTCGGGGGCCCCGCGGGCGCACTGAAGCTTTCTTT. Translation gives CSARGPRGRTEAFF.